These T cell receptor beta chains were read from a single sample in a study of CXCR3-negative and CXCR3-positive naive CD8 T cells. One entry per CDR3 protein, without DNA, is what TCRdb gives after re-calling the 5' RACE reads. The listing records 55,000 to 65,000 distinct CDR3 sequences. Material for sequencing was naive CXCR3+ CD8+ T cells from blood. The receptors shown here come from a human donor in good health. Some clones in this sample may be carry-over from other donors' samples. CDR3s include the opening cysteine and the closing phenylalanine or tryptophan. Fields, in order: J gene, V gene, CDR3 protein.

>TRBJ1-1|TRBV7-2
CASSETLTRTEAFF
>TRBJ2-1|TRBV14
CASSQVGIYNEQFF
>TRBJ2-5|TRBV5-6
CASSLGAGGRETQYF
>TRBJ1-1|TRBV27
CASSLSWDTEAFF
>TRBJ1-2|TRBV5-8
CASSRQGDYGYTF
>TRBJ2-3|TRBV25-1
CAASGGTYTDTQYF
>TRBJ2-2|TRBV2
CASPRTAPDTGELFF
>TRBJ1-2|TRBV29-1
CSVDLAREGYGYTF
>TRBJ1-4|TRBV29-1
CSARTVSHEKLFF
>TRBJ2-7|TRBV29-1
CSVEDLVGTGAYEQYF
>TRBJ2-3|TRBV12-3/TRBV12-4
CASSLLADTQYF
>TRBJ2-1|TRBV7-3
CASSLTSGYDSYNEQFF
>TRBJ1-6|TRBV12-3/TRBV12-4
CASIQPGQNSPLHF
>TRBJ2-7|TRBV27
CASSLSRGGDYEQYF
>TRBJ2-7|TRBV27
CASSPPGGEQYF
>TRBJ2-2|TRBV9
CASTHPAGGLDTGELFF
>TRBJ1-1|TRBV20-1
CSARGSGITEAFF
>TRBJ2-3|TRBV7-9
CASSPTRGLPPADTQYF
>TRBJ2-3|TRBV9
CASSVGGADSDTQYF
>TRBJ2-1|TRBV7-6
CASSVAGGPDEQFF
>TRBJ2-7|TRBV13
CASSLVGDRGTYEQYF
>TRBJ2-1|TRBV6-2/TRBV6-3
CASRSGGAYNEQFF
>TRBJ2-7|TRBV28
CASSNRQSYEQYF
>TRBJ2-7|TRBV21-1
CASFTGPHYEQYF
>TRBJ2-1|TRBV6-6
CASSYLGPNEQFF
>TRBJ2-7|TRBV7-8
CASSSLGGKQYF
>TRBJ1-4|TRBV6-5
CASSYTREFEKLFF
>TRBJ1-2|TRBV7-2
CASSLAPGTDYGYTF
>TRBJ1-2|TRBV12-3/TRBV12-4
CASSQATSWGQNPNYGYTF
>TRBJ2-1|TRBV15
CATSRDSGRLYNEQFF
>TRBJ2-3|TRBV5-8
CASSPGDRGGTDTQYF
>TRBJ1-4|TRBV5-1
CASSPWTGYEKLFF
>TRBJ2-2|TRBV25-1
CASSGLAGAWGGELFF
>TRBJ1-6|TRBV7-2
CASSPELMGNSPLHF
>TRBJ2-1|TRBV12-3/TRBV12-4
CASSPPGTVSYNEQFF
>TRBJ1-4|TRBV6-5
CASSYSSSRGLFF
>TRBJ1-1|TRBV29-1
CSVTLAANTEAFF
>TRBJ2-1|TRBV28
CASRKTLSSYNEQFF